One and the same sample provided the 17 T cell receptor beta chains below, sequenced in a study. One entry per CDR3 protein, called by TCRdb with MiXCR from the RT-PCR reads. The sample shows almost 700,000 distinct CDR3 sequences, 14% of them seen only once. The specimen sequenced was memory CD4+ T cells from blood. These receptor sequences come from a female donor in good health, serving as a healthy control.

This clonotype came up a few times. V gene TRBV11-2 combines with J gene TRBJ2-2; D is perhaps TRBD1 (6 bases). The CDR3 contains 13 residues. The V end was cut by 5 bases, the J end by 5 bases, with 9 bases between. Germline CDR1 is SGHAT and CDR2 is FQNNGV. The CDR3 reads CASSITGTGELFF. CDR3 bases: TGTGCCAGCAGCATTACAGGGACCGGGGAGCTGTTTTTT. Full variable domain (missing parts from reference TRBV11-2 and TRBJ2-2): EAGVAQSPRYKIIEKRQSVAFWCNPISGHATLYWYQQILGQGPKLLIQFQNNGVVDDSQLPKDRFSAERLKGVDSTLKIQPAKLEDSAVYLCASSITGTGELFFGEGSRLTVL.

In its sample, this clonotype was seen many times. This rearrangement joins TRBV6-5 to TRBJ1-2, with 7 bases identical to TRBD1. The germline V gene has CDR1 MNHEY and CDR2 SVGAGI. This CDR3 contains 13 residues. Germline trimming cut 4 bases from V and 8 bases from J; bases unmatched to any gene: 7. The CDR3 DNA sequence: TGTGCCAGCAGTTTAACCGGGACAGCAGGCTACACCTTC. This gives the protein CASSLTGTAGYTF.

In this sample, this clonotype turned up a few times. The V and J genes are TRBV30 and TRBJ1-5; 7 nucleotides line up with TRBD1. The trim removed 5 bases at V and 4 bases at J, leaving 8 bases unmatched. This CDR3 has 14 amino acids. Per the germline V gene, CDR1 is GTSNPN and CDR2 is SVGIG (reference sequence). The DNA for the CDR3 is TGTGCCTGGGAAAGGGGACAGTTGAATCAGCCCCAGCATTTT. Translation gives CAWERGQLNQPQHF. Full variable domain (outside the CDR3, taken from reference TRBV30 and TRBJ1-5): SQTIHQWPATLVQPVGSPLSLECTVEGTSNPNLYWYRQAAGRGLQLLFYSVGIGQISSEVPQNLSASRPQDRQFILSSKKLLLSDSGFYLCAWERGQLNQPQHFGDGTRLSIL.

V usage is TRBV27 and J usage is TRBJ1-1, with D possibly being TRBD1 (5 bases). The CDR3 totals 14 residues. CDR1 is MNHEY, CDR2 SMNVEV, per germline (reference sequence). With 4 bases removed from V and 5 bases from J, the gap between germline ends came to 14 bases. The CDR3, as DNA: TGTGCCAGCAGTTACCGGGACCTAGGGACTGAAGCTTTCTTT. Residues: CASSYRDLGTEAFF.

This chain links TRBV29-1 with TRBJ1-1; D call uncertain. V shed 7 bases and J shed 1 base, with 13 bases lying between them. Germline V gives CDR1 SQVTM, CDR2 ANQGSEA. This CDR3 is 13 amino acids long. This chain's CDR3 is CSAARVENTEAFF. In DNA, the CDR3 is TGCAGCGCCGCCCGGGTAGAGAACACTGAAGCTTTCTTT.

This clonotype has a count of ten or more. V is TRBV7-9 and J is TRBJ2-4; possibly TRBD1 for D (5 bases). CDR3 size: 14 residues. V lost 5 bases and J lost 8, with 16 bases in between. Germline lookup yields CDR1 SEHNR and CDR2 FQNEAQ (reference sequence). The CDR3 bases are TGTGCCAGCAGCCACCGGACATTTGGGGACATTCAGTACTTC. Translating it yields CASSHRTFGDIQYF. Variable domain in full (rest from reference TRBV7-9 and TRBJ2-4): DTGVSQNPRHKITKRGQNVTFRCDPISEHNRLYWYRQTLGQGPEFLTYFQNEAQLEKSRLLSDRFSAERPKGSFSTLEIQRTEQGDSAMYLCASSHRTFGDIQYFGAGTRLSVL.

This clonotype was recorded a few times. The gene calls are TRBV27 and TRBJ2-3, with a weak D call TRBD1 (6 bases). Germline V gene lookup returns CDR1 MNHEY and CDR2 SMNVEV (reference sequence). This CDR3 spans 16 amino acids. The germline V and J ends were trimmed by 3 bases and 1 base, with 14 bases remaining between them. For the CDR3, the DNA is TGTGCCAGCAGTTTGGTGGCAGGGGTACGCACAGATACGCAGTATTTT. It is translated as CASSLVAGVRTDTQYF.

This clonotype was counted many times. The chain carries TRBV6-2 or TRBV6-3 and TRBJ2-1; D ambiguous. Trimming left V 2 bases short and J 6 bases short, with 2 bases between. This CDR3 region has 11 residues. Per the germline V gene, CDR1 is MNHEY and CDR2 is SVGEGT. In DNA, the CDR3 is TGTGCCAGCAGTTACCTCAATGAGCAGTTCTTC. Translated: CASSYLNEQFF.

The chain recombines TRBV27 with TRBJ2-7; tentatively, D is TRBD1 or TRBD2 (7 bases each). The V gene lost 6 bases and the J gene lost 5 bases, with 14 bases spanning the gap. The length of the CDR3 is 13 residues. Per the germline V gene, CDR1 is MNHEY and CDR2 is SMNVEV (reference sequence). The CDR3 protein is CASRGGGGHEQYF. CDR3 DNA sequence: TGTGCCAGCAGGGGGGGAGGGGGCCACGAGCAGTACTTC.

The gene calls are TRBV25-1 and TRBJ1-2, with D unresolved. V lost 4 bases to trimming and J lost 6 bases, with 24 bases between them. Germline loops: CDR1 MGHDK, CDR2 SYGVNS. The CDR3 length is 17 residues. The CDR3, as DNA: TGTGCCAGCAGTGGACAAGGCTTTGATCAAACAGTACATGGCTACACCTTC. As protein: CASSGQGFDQTVHGYTF.

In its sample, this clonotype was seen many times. CDR3 bases: TGTGCCAGCAGCCGGGGGGGATCAAACATTCAGTACTTC. Amino acid sequence: CASSRGGSNIQYF. V and J are TRBV5-6 and TRBJ2-4; 8 bases are a match to TRBD2. Germline CDR1 reads SGHDT; CDR2 reads YYEEEE. V shed 4 bases and J 6 bases; nucleotides not matched to a gene: 3. This CDR3 is built from 13 residues.

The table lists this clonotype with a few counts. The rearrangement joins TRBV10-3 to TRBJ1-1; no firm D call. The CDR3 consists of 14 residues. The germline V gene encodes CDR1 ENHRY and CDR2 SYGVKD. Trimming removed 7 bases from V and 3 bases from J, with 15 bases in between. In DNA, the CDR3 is TGTGCCATCAAGTCGGAACAGTACTACACTGAAGCTTTCTTT. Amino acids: CAIKSEQYYTEAFF.

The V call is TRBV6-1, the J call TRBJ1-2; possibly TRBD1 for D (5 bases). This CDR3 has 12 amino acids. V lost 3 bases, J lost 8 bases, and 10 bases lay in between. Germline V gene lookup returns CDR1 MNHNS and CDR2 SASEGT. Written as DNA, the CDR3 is TGTGCCAGCAGTGACCGATGGGGCGGCTACACCTTC. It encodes CASSDRWGGYTF.

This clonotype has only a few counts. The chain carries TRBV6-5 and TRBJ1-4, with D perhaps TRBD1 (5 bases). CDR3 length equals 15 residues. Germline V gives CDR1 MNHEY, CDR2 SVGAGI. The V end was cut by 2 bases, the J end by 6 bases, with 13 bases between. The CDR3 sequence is CASSYALGEDEKLFF. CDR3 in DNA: TGTGCCAGCAGTTACGCCTTAGGGGAAGATGAAAAACTGTTTTTT.

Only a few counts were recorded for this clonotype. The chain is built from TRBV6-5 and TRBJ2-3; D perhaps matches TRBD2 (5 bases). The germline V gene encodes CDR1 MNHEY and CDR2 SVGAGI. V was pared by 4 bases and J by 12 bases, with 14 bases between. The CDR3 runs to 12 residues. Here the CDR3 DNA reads TGTGCCAGCAGTTCCTTGACTAATCTTCAGTATTTT. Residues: CASSSLTNLQYF.

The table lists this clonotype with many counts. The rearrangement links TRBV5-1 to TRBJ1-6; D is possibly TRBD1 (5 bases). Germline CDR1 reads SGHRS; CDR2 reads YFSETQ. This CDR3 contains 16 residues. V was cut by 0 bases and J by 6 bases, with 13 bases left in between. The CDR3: CASSLGDSNLNSPLHF. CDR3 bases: TGCGCCAGCAGCTTGGGCGACAGCAATCTTAATTCACCCCTCCACTTT.

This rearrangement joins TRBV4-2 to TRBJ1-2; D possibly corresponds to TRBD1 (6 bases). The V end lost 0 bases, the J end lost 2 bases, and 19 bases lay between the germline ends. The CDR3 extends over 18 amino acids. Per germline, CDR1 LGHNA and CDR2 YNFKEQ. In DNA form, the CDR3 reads TGTGCCAGCAGCCAAGATGTAGGAGGGGGAGCGGTAAACTATGGCTACACCTTC. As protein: CASSQDVGGGAVNYGYTF.